This T cell receptor (beta chain) originates from a study of patients and donors after allogeneic stem cell transplantation. From the RT-PCR reads, TCRdb called clonotypes with MiXCR, one entry per CDR3 protein. The sample lists some 200,000 distinct CDR3 sequences, around two fifths occurring once. Sequencing used blood, either unsorted or a sorted T cell fraction (not recorded which). This TCR was recovered from a human donor who was either an allogeneic HSCT recipient or a stem cell or donor lymphocyte infusion donor (not recorded which). It is not recorded whose cells these are; they may come from a transplant donor.

The CDR3 spells CASSSLDRHTGELFF. CDR3 coding DNA: TGTGCCAGCAGCTCGCTGGACAGACACACCGGGGAGCTGTTTTTT. The chain combines TRBV5-5 with TRBJ2-2; a weak D match, TRBD1 (6 bases). CDR3 length: 15 amino acids. Trimming removed 3 bases at V and 3 bases at J, with 12 bases between. Germline assignment: CDR1 SGHKS and CDR2 YYEKEE (reference sequence).